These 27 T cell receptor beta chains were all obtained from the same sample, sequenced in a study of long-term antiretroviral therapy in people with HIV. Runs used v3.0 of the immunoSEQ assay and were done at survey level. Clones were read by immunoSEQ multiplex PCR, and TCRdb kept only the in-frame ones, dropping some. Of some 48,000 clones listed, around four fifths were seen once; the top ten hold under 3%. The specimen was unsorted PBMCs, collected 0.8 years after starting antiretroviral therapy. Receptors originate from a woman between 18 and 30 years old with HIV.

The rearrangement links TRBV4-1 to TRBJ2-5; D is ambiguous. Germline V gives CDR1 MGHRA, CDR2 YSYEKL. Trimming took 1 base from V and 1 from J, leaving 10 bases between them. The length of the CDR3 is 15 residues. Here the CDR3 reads CASSQVLGTQETQYF. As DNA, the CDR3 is TGCGCCAGCAGCCAAGTGTTAGGTACCCAAGAGACCCAGTACTTC.

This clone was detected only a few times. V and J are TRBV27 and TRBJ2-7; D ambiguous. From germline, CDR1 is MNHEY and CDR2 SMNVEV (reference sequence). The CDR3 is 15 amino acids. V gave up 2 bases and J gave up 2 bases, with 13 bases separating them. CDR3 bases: TGTGCCAGCAGTTTAGGCATTTTCCCCGCCTACGAGCAGTACTTC. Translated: CASSLGIFPAYEQYF.

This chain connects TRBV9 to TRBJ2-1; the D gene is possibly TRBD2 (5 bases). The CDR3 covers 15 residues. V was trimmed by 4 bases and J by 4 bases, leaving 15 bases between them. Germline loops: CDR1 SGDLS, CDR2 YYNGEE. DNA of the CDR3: TGTGCCAGCAGCCTATCGTCGGGATATTACAATGAGCAGTTCTTC. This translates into CASSLSSGYYNEQFF.

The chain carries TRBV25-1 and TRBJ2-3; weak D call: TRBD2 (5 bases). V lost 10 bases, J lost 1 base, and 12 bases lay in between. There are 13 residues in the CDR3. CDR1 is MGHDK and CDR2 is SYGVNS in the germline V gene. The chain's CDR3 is CATAPRGTDTQYF. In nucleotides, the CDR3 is TGTGCCACCGCTCCGCGGGGCACAGATACGCAGTATTTT.

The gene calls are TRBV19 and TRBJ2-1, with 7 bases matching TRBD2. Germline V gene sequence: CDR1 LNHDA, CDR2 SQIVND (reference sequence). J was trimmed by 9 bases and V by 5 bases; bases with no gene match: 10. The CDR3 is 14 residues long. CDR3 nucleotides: TGTGCCAGTAGTCTGGCGGGAGCAGTAAGTGAGCAGTTCTTC. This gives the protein CASSLAGAVSEQFF. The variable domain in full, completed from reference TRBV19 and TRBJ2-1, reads DGGITQSPKYLFRKEGQNVTLSCEQNLNHDAMYWYRQDPGQGLRLIYYSQIVNDFQKGDIAEGYSVSREKKESFPLTVTSAQKNPTAFYLCASSLAGAVSEQFFGPGTRLTVL.

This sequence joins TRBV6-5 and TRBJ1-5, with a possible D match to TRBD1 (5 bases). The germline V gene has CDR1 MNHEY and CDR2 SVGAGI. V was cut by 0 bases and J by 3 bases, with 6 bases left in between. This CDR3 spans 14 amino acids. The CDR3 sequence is CASSYSGANQPQHF. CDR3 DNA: TGTGCCAGCAGTTACTCCGGGGCCAATCAGCCCCAGCATTTT.

The CDR3 bases are TGTGCCAGCAGCTTAATCGTCGGCTACGAGCAGTACTTC. It encodes CASSLIVGYEQYF. The V gene is TRBV7-3, the J gene TRBJ2-7; D unresolved. This CDR3 comprises 13 residues. Trimming took 1 base from V and 3 from J, leaving 7 bases between them. The germline V gene encodes CDR1 SGHTA and CDR2 FQGTGA.

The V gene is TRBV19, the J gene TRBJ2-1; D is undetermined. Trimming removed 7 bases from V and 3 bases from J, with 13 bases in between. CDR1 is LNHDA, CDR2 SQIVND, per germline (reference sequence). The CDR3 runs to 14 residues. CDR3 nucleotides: TGTGCCAGTAAAAGAGGACCGAACTACAATGAGCAGTTCTTC. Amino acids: CASKRGPNYNEQFF.

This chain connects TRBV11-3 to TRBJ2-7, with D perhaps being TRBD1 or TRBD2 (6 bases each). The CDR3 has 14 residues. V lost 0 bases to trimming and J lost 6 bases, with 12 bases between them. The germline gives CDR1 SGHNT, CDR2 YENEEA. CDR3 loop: CASSLDGRGAEQYF. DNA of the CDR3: TGTGCCAGCAGCTTAGATGGAAGGGGGGCCGAGCAGTACTTC. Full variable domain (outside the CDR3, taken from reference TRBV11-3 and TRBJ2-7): EAGVVQSPRYKIIEKKQPVAFWCNPISGHNTLYWYLQNLGQGPELLIRYENEEAVDDSQLPKDRFSAERLKGVDSTLKIQPAELGDSAVYLCASSLDGRGAEQYFGPGTRLTVT.

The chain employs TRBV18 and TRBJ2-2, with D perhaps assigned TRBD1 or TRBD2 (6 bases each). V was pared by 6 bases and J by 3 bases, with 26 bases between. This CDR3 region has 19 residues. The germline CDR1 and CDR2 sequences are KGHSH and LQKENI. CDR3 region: CASSPNPLVRGRDTGELFF. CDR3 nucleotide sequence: TGTGCCAGCTCTCCAAACCCCCTTGTCCGGGGGCGCGACACCGGGGAGCTGTTTTTT.

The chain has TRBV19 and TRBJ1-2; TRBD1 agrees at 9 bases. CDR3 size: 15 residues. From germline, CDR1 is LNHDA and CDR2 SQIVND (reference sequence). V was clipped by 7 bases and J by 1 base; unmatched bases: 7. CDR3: CASTFGQGINYGYTF. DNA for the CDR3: TGTGCCAGTACCTTTGGACAGGGGATTAACTATGGCTACACCTTC.

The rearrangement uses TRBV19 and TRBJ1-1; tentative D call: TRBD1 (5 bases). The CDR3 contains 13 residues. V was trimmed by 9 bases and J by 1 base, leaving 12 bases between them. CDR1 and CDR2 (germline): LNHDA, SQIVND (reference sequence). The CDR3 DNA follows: TGTGCCAGCCTCGGGACGTCGAACACTGAAGCTTTCTTT. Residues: CASLGTSNTEAFF.

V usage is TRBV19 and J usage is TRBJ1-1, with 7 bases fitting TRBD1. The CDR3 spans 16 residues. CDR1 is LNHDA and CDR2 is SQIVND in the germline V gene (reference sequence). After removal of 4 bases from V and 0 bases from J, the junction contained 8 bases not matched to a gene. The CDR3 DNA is TGTGCCAGTAGTAAATCCGGGACAGCAATGAACACTGAAGCTTTCTTT. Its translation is CASSKSGTAMNTEAFF.

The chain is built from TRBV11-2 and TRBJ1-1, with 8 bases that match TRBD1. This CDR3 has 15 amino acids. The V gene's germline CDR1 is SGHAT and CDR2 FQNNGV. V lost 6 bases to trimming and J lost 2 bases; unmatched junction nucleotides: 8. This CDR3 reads CASRRGQATNTEAFF. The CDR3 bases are TGTGCCAGCAGGCGGGGACAGGCAACAAACACTGAAGCTTTCTTT.

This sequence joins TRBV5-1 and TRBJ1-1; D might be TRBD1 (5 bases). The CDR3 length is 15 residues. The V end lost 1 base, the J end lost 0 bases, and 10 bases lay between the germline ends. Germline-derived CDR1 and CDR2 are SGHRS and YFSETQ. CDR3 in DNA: TGCGCCAGCAGCTTGACCCAGGGACTGAACACTGAAGCTTTCTTT. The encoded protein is CASSLTQGLNTEAFF.

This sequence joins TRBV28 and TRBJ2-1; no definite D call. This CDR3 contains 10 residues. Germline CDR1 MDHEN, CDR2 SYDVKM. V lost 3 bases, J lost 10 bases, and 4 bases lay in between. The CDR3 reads CASSLGEQFF. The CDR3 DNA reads TGTGCCAGCAGTTTGGGCGAGCAGTTCTTC.

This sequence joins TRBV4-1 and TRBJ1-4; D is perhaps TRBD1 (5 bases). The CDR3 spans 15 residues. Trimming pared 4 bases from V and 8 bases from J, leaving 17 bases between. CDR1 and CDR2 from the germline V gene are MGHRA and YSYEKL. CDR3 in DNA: TGCGCCAGCAGCCTGACAGTTACTGACATAGAAAAACTGTTTTTT. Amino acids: CASSLTVTDIEKLFF.

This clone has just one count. The DNA of the CDR3 is TGTGCCAGTAGTATAGGCGGGGCAGGGCTCTACGAGCAGTACTTC. Translated, it gives CASSIGGAGLYEQYF. The rearrangement links TRBV19 to TRBJ2-7; D might be TRBD2 (6 bases). CDR1 LNHDA and CDR2 SQIVND come from the germline V gene (reference sequence). The CDR3 extends over 15 amino acids. Trimming took off 1 base at V and 3 bases at J, with 13 bases between the two ends.

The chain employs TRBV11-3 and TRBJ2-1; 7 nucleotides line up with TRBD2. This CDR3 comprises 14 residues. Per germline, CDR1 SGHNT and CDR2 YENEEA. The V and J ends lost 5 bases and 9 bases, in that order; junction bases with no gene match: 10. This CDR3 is CASSPTTSLGEQFF. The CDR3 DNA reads TGTGCCAGCAGCCCTACGACTAGCCTGGGTGAGCAGTTCTTC.

The CDR3 reads CASKLGRTNTEAFF. DNA for the CDR3: TGTGCCAGTAAGCTGGGACGGACGAACACTGAAGCTTTCTTT. The rearrangement joins TRBV19 to TRBJ1-1; possible D gene TRBD1, 5 bases. Trimming left V 7 bases short and J 1 base short, with 13 bases between. The germline CDR1 and CDR2 sequences are LNHDA and SQIVND (reference sequence). This CDR3 spans 14 amino acids. The full variable domain, its missing parts supplied by reference TRBV19 and TRBJ1-1, is DGGITQSPKYLFRKEGQNVTLSCEQNLNHDAMYWYRQDPGQGLRLIYYSQIVNDFQKGDIAEGYSVSREKKESFPLTVTSAQKNPTAFYLCASKLGRTNTEAFFGQGTRLTVV.

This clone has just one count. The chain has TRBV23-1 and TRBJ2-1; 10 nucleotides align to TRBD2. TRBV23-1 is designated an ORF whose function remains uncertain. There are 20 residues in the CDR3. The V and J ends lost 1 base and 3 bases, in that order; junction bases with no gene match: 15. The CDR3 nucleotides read TGCGCCAGCAGTCAATGGGCCAGCGAGCGGGAGGGCCGAATCTACAATGAGCAGTTCTTC. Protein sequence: CASSQWASEREGRIYNEQFF.

CDR3 DNA sequence: TGTGCCACCAGCAGAGGGGACAGGGGTGTTAATGAAAAACTGTTTTTT. It encodes CATSRGDRGVNEKLFF. The rearrangement joins TRBV15 to TRBJ1-4, with 10 bases that match TRBD1. CDR1 and CDR2 (germline): LNHNV, YYDKDF (reference sequence). Losses at the gene ends were 1 base for V and 4 bases for J; bases not matched to a gene: 3. The CDR3 is 16 residues long.

The CDR3 protein is CASSALAGRGEQYF. CDR3 nucleotide sequence: TGTGCCAGCAGCGCTCTAGCGGGGAGGGGCGAGCAGTACTTC. The chain has TRBV7-9 and TRBJ2-7; 9 nucleotides match TRBD2. J gave up 6 bases and V 5 bases, and 8 bases lay outside the gene matches. Germline CDR1 SEHNR, CDR2 FQNEAQ (reference sequence). The CDR3 totals 14 residues. The full variable domain, completed using reference TRBV7-9 and TRBJ2-7, is DTGVSQNPRHKITKRGQNVTFRCDPISEHNRLYWYRQTLGQGPEFLTYFQNEAQLEKSRLLSDRFSAERPKGSFSTLEIQRTEQGDSAMYLCASSALAGRGEQYFGPGTRLTVT.

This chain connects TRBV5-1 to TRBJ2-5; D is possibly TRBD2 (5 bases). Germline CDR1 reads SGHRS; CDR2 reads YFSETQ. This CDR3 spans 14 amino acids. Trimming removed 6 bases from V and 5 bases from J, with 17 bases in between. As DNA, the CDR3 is TGCGCCAGCATCGCGTTACCCGGGGTGGAGACCCAGTACTTC. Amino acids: CASIALPGVETQYF. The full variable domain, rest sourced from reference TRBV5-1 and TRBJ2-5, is KAGVTQTPRYLIKTRGQQVTLSCSPISGHRSVSWYQQTPGQGLQFLFEYFSETQRNKGNFPGRFSGRQFSNSRSEMNVSTLELGDSALYLCASIALPGVETQYFGPGTRLLVL.

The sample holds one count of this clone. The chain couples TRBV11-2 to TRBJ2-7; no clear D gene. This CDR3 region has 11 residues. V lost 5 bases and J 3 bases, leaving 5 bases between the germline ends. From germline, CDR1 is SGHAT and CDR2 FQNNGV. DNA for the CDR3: TGTGCCAGCAGCACCTTCTACGAGCAGTACTTC. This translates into CASSTFYEQYF. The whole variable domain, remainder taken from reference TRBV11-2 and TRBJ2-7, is EAGVAQSPRYKIIEKRQSVAFWCNPISGHATLYWYQQILGQGPKLLIQFQNNGVVDDSQLPKDRFSAERLKGVDSTLKIQPAKLEDSAVYLCASSTFYEQYFGPGTRLTVT.

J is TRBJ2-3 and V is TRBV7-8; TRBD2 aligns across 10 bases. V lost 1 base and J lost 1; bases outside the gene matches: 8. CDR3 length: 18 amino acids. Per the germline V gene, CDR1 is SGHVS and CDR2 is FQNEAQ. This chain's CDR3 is CASSLVVTSGVGTDTQYF. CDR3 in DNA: TGTGCCAGCAGCTTAGTAGTCACTAGCGGGGTTGGCACAGATACGCAGTATTTT. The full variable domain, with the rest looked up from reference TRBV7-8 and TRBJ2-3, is GAGVSQSPRYKVAKRGQDVALRCDPISGHVSLFWYQQALGQGPEFLTYFQNEAQLDKSGLPSDRFFAERPEGSVSTLKIQRTQQEDSAVYLCASSLVVTSGVGTDTQYFGPGTRLTVL.

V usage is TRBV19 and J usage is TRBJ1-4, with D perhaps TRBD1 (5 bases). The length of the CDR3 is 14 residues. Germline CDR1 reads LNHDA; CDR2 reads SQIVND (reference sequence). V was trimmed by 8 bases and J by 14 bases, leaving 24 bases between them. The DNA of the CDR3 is TGTGCCAGTGCCCCGGGACCCCGTGCTTTACTGCTGTTTTTT. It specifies CASAPGPRALLLFF.